The entry below describes one TCR beta chain. These data are taken from a study of blood T cells in healthy people across ages. The CDR3 totals 11 residues. V shed 9 bases, J shed 7 bases, and the junction held 3 bases outside the gene matches. Looked up from germline, CDR1 is MGHDK and CDR2 is SYGVNS. Together with a sample-barcoded 5' primer, a J-beta primer mix was included in a second PCR lasting about 6 to 11 cycles. TCRdb ran MiXCR on the 5' RACE reads and lists one entry per CDR3 protein. The sample carries 800,000 to 950,000 distinct CDR3 sequences, about 28% recorded once. This sample was shared with a second study, whose subject was T cells of mothers and their children.

The TCR sequence derives from a woman between 40 and 55 years old in good health. This rearrangement joins TRBV25-1 to TRBJ2-7; 10 nucleotides agree with TRBD1. Sequencing was done on a sample of blood. The CDR3 sequence: CARTGGEEQYF. In nucleotides, the CDR3 is TGTGCCAGGACAGGGGGCGAAGAGCAGTACTTC.